The 2 T cell receptor beta chains in this list originate from one sample, sequenced in a study of vaccination and CD4 T cells after COVID-19. Cultured CD4+ T-cell DNA underwent Oncomine TCR Beta short-read sequencing. TCRdb itself ran the PCR reads through MiXCR, one entry per CDR3 protein. The sample yields about 15,000 distinct CDR3 sequences, approximately 63% seen once. The treatment is: approximately nine-day PBMC culture with coronavirus spike peptide pools or control peptides (ViraFEST assay). Antigens for these TCRs are unknown. The sequencing input was CD4+ T cells from blood, cultured in vitro. The receptors shown here come from a human donor who had recovered from COVID-19.

J is TRBJ1-2 and V is TRBV27; D is possibly TRBD1 (5 bases). The V end was cut by 1 base, the J end by 2 bases, with 11 bases between. The CDR3 is 15 residues long. The germline gives CDR1 MNHEY, CDR2 SMNVEV (reference sequence). CDR3 in amino acids: CASSLWGEANYGYTF. The DNA of the CDR3 is TGTGCCAGCAGTTTATGGGGGGAGGCCAACTATGGCTACACCTTC.

About this clonotype: The junction differs from germline at one of its ends, possibly a read error. The chain is built from TRBV15 and TRBJ2-3, with a tentative D call TRBD2 (6 bases). The CDR3 length is 14 residues. Germline-derived CDR1 and CDR2 are LNHNV and YYDKDF (reference sequence). The CDR3 reads CATGRGAGRDTQYF. The DNA for the CDR3 is TGTGCCACCGGCAGAGGGGCAGGGAGGGATACGCAGTATTTT.